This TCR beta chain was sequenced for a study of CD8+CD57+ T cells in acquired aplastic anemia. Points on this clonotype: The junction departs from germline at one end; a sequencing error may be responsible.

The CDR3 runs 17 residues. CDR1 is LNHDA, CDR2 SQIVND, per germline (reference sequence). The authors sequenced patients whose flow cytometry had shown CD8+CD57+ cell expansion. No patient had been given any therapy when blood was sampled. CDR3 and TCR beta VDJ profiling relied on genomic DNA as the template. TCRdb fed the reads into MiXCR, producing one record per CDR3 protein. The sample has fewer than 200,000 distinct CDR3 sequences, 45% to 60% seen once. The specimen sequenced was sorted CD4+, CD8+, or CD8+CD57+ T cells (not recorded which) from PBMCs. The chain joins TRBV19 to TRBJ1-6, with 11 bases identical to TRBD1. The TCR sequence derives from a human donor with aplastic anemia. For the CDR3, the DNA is TGTGCCAGTAGTACCCGGACAGGGGGCTCCTATAATTCACCCCACCACTTT. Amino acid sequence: CASSTRTGGSYNSPHHF.